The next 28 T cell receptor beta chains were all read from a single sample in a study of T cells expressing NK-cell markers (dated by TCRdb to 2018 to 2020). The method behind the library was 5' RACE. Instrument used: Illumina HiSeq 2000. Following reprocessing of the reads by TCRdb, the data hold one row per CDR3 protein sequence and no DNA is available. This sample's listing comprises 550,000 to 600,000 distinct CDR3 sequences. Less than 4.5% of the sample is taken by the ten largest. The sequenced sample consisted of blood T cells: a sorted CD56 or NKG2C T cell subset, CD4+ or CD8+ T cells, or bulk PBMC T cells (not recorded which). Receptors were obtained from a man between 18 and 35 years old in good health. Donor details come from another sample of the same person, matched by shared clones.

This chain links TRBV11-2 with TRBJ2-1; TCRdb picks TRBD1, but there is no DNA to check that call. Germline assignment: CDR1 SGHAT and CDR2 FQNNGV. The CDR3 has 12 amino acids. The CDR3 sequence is CASSPPQLKQFF.

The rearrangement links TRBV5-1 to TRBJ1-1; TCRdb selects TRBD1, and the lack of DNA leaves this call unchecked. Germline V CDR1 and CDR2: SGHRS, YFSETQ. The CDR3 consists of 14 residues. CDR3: CASNPDTLATEAFF.

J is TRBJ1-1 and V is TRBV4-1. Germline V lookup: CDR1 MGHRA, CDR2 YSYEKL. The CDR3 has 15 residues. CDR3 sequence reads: CASSQDREINTEAFF.

The CDR3 is CASSLISGLAAVLAKNIQYF. The chain joins TRBV2 to TRBJ2-4; the D gene TCRdb calls, TRBD2, cannot be checked with no DNA. The V gene's germline CDR1 is SNHLY and CDR2 FYNNEI. The CDR3 totals 20 residues.

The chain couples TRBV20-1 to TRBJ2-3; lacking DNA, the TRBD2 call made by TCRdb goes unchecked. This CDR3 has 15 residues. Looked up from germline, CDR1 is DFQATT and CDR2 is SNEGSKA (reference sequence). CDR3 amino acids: CSAAKGAGLLNTQYF.

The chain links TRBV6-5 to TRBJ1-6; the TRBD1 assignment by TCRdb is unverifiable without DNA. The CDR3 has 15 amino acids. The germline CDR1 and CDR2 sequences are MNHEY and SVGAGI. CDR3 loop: CASRPTTGLGSPLHF.

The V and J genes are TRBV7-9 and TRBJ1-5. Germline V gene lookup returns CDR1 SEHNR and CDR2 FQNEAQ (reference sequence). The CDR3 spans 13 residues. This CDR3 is CASSLGGSQPQHF.

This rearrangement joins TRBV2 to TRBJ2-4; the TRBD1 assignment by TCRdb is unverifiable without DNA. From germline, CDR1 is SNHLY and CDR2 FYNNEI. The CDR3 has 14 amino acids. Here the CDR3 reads CASRGVSAKNIQYF.

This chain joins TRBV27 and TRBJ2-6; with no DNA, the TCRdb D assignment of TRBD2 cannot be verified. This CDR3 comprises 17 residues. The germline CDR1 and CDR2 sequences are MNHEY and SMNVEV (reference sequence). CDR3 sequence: CASSPETGVVGANVLTF.

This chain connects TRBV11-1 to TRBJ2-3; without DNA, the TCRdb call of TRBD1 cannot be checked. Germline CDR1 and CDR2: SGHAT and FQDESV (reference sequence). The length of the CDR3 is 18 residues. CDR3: CASSLYTIPTGSTDTQYF.

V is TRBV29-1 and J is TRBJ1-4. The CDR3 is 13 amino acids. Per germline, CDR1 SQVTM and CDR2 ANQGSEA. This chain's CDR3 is CSALEDDNEKLFF.

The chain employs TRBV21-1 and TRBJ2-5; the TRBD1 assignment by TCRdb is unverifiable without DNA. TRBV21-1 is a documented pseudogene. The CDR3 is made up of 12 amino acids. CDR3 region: CARSGGLQTQYF.

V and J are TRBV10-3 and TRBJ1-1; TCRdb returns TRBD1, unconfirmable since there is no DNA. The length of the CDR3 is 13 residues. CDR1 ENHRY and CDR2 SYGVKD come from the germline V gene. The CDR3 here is CAIRDRESAEAFF.

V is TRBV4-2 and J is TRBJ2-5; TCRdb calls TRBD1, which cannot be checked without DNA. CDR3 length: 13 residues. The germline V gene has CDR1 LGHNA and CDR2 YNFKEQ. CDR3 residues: CASSQDTTAPQYF.

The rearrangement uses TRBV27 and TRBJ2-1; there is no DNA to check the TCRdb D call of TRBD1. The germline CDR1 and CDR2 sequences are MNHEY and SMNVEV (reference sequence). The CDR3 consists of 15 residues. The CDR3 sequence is CASSSPTETNNEQFF.

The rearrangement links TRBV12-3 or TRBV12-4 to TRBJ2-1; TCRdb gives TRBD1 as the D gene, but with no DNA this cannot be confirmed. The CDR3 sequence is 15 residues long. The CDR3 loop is CASRNREGDTNEQFF.

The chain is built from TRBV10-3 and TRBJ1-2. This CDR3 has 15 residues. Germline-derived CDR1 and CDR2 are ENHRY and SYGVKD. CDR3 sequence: CAISESLGANYGYTF.

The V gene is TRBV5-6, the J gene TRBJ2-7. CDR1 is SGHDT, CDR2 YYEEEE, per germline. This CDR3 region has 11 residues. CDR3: CASSWASEQYF.

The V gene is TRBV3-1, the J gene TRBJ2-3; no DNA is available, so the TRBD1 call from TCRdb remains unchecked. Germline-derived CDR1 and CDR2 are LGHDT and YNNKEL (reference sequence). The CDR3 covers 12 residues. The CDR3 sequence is CASAPREDTQYF.

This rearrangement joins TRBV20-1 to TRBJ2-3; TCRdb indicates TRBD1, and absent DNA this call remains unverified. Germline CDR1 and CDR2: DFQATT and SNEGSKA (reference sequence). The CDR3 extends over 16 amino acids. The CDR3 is CSAPDPGQGNADTQYF.

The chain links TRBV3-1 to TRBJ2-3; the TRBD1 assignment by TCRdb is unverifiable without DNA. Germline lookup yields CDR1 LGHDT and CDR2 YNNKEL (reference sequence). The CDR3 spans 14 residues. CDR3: CASSPRKRSDTQYF.

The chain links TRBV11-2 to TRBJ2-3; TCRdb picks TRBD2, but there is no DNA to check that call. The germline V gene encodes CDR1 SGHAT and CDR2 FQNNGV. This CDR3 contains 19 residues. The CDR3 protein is CASSLPSPKLAGEADTQYF.

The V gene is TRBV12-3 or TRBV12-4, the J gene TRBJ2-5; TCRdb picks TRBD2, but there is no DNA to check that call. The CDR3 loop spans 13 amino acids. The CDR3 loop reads CASSLHEDETQYF.

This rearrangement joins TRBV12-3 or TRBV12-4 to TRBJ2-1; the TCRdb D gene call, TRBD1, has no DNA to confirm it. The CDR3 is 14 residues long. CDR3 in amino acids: CASSPPGQDNEQFF.

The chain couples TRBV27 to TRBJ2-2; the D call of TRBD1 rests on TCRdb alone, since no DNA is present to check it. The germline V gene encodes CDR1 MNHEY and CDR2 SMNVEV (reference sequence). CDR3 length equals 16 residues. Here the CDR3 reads CASSLDSSIYTGELFF.

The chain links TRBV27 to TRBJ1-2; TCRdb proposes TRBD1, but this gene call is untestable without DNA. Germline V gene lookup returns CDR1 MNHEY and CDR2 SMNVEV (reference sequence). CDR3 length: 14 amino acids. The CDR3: CASSRVAGFDGYTF.

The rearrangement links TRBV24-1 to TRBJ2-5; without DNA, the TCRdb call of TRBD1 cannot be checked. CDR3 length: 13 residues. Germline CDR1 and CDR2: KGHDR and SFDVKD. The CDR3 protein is CATSDPLLGTQYF.

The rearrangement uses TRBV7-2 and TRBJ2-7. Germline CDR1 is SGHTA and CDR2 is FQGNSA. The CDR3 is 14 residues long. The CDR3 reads CASSLGWPPYEQYF.